The clone carrying this TCR beta chain was seen ten or more times. The antigen is unknown. The sample is drawn from a study of blood T cells in healthy people across ages. Notes on the study in general: Measured against age, TCR beta diversity per million T cells decreased in a roughly linear manner.

It was with a sample-barcoded 5' primer and a J-beta primer mix that a second PCR of roughly 6 to 12 cycles was run. TCRdb analysed the 5' RACE reads with MiXCR anew, one entry per CDR3 protein. The sample includes around 1.5 million distinct CDR3 sequences, around 55% seen only once; the top ten take roughly 7%. The CDR3 is 14 amino acids. V dropped 3 bases and J dropped 1 base, with 7 bases sitting between them. This clonotype originated in a man younger than 35 in good health. The sample was blood. The chain has TRBV12-3 or TRBV12-4 and TRBJ1-5, with D perhaps matching TRBD1 (5 bases). The CDR3 region is CASSFGQSNQPQHF. The CDR3 region has the DNA TGTGCCAGCAGTTTTGGACAAAGCAATCAGCCCCAGCATTTT.